The clone carrying this T cell receptor beta chain was found many times. The antigen is not known. The data belong to a study of glioma-infiltrating T cells. Overall study findings and caveats: Non-neoplastic patients had below-expected tissue-blood divergence, while all gliomas exceeded expectation.

Using RNA template, CDR3s of TCR alpha and beta were amplified with iRepertoire arm-PCR. From the multiplex PCR reads, TCRdb called clonotypes with MiXCR, one entry per CDR3 protein. The table lists approximately 110,000 distinct CDR3 sequences, roughly 20% of them singletons, with around 15% in the top ten. This clonotype was obtained from a human donor with low-grade glioma or glioblastoma, undergoing nonglioma brain surgery, or in good health (not recorded which). Sequencing input: glioma tissue, nonneoplastic brain tissue, or PBMCs (not recorded which).

Here the CDR3 DNA reads TGTGCCAGCAGTGACAGGAGCGGGAGGGCCGAAAACGAGCAGTACTTC. Translated: CASSDRSGRAENEQYF. The chain uses TRBV6-1 and TRBJ2-7; TRBD2 agrees at 10 bases. This CDR3 spans 16 amino acids. V dropped 3 bases and J dropped 5; count of bases not matched to a gene: 10. CDR1 is MNHNS, CDR2 SASEGT, per germline.